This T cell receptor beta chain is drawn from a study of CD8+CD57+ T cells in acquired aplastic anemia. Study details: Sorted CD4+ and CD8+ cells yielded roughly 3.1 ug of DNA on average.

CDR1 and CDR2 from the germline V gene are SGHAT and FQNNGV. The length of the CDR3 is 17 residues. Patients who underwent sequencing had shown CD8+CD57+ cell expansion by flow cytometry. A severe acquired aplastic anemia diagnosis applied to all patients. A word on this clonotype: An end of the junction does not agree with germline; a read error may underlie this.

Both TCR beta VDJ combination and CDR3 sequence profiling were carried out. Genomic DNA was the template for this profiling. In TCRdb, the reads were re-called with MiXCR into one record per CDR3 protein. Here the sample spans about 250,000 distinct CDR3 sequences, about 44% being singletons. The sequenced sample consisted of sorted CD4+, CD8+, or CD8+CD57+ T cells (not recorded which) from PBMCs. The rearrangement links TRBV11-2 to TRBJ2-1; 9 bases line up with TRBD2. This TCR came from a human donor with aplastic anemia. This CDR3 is CASSLEVAGVLYNKQFF. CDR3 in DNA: TGTGCCAGCAGCTTAGAGGTAGCGGGAGTCCTATACAATAAGCAGTTCTTC.